This entry concerns a single T cell receptor beta chain. Its antigen remains unknown. Investigators profiled TCR beta VDJ and CDR3 from genomic DNA template. MiXCR, run by TCRdb on the reads, gives a single entry per CDR3 protein. The repertoire holds hundreds of thousands of distinct CDR3 sequences, with 65% to 75% as singletons. The data originate from a study of CD8+CD57+ T cells in acquired aplastic anemia. Study at large: The sorted CD4+ and CD8+ cells yielded an average about 3.3 ug of DNA. The study obtained about 9.9 million reads on average for CD4+ cells from healthy donors. Study-wide points: Between patients and controls, approximately 29 CD8+ CDR3 sequences were found in common. Patients were compared with controls for CD8+ Simpson's diversity, and no significant difference emerged.

The germline gives CDR1 SGDLS, CDR2 YYNGEE. V was pared by 0 bases and J by 6 bases, with 19 bases between. This CDR3 is 16 amino acids long. The sample comprised sorted CD4+, CD8+, or CD8+CD57+ T cells (not recorded which) from PBMCs. The rearrangement links TRBV9 to TRBJ2-7; D might be TRBD2 (5 bases). The TCR was taken from a human donor in good health, serving as a control. Here the CDR3 reads CASSVDRQWEKGEQYV. The CDR3 coding sequence is TGTGCCAGCAGCGTAGACCGGCAGTGGGAGAAAGGCGAGCAGTACGTC.